What follows are 17 T cell receptor beta chains derived from one specimen sequenced in a study of blood T cell repertoires in COVID-19. Sequencing was performed with immunoSEQ multiplex PCR; in TCRdb, only in-frame clones are kept and a portion is missing. The repertoire includes around 250,000 clones, around 88% of them detected once, and approximately 2.1% sits in the top ten. Sequencing input: PBMCs or T cells enriched from blood (not recorded which). The origin of the receptors is a woman between 45 and 60 years old who had recovered from COVID-19.

The J gene is TRBJ2-7, the V gene TRBV29-1; D may be TRBD1 (6 bases). The germline gives CDR1 SQVTM, CDR2 ANQGSEA. This CDR3 comprises 14 residues. V lost 7 bases to trimming and J lost 0 bases, with 16 bases between them. The CDR3 region is CSARGGPSSYEQYF. The DNA of the CDR3 is TGCAGCGCCCGAGGGGGACCGAGCTCCTACGAGCAGTACTTC.

The V call is TRBV29-1, the J call TRBJ2-1; TRBD2 agrees at 8 bases. J lost 9 bases, V lost 6 bases, and 10 bases had no gene match. Looked up from germline, CDR1 is SQVTM and CDR2 is ANQGSEA. CDR3 size: 13 residues. This CDR3 reads CSVKPGTRTEQFF. The DNA of the CDR3 is TGCAGCGTCAAACCCGGGACTAGAACTGAGCAGTTCTTC.

This chain uses TRBV7-9 with TRBJ2-3, with D hard to call. Trimming pared 7 bases from V and 0 bases from J, leaving 17 bases between. This CDR3 contains 16 residues. Germline V gene data show CDR1 as SEHNR and CDR2 as FQNEAQ (reference sequence). CDR3: CASTPVVGPSTDTQYF. The CDR3 region has the DNA TGTGCCAGCACCCCAGTGGTTGGGCCAAGCACAGATACGCAGTATTTT.

The CDR3 sequence is CASSQARSRGAEAFF. CDR3 DNA: TGCGCCAGCAGCCAAGCTCGCAGTCGGGGGGCTGAAGCTTTCTTT. This chain connects TRBV4-1 to TRBJ1-1, with D possibly being TRBD1 (5 bases). The germline V and J ends were trimmed by 1 base and 6 bases, with 15 bases remaining between them. CDR3 length: 15 residues. Germline CDR1 and CDR2: MGHRA and YSYEKL.

The chain employs TRBV11-3 and TRBJ2-2; D possibly corresponds to TRBD2 (5 bases). The CDR3 is made up of 13 amino acids. V lost 2 bases, J lost 8 bases, and 9 bases lay in between. Germline CDR1 is SGHNT and CDR2 is YENEEA. The CDR3 DNA reads as TGTGCCAGCAGCTTACGGTCGGGAGGGGAGCTGTTTTTT. Translating gives CASSLRSGGELFF.

This clone was seen just once. J is TRBJ1-2 and V is TRBV5-1; the D gene is possibly TRBD1 (5 bases). This CDR3 contains 17 residues. Germline V lookup: CDR1 SGHRS, CDR2 YFSETQ. Trimming left V 4 bases short and J 8 bases short, with 27 bases between. CDR3 DNA sequence: TGCGCCAGCAGCGGGCGGGGCAGGGACTATGAGATGAGGGGCTACACCTTC. Protein product: CASSGRGRDYEMRGYTF.

This clone was detected once. CDR3 nucleotide sequence: TGTGCCAGCAGCGGGACAGGGGGCACTGAAGCTTTCTTT. Residues: CASSGTGGTEAFF. The chain joins TRBV5-6 to TRBJ1-1, with 11 bases matching TRBD1. CDR1 and CDR2 from the germline V gene are SGHDT and YYEEEE. The CDR3 consists of 13 residues. The junction had 0 bases not matched to a gene; V was cut back by 4 bases and J by 4 bases.

CDR3 bases: TGTGCCAGCAGCGTAGGGCTAGCCTCGACCTACGAGCAGTACTTC. It translates to CASSVGLASTYEQYF. The chain uses TRBV9 and TRBJ2-7; D is perhaps TRBD2 (5 bases). Germline CDR1 SGDLS, CDR2 YYNGEE. The CDR3 is 15 residues long. With 0 bases removed from V and 2 bases from J, the gap between germline ends came to 12 bases.

V is TRBV24-1 and J is TRBJ2-3; 9 bases match TRBD1. The V gene end was trimmed by 3 bases and the J gene end by 7 bases; junction bases not matched to a gene: 10. Per the germline V gene, CDR1 is KGHDR and CDR2 is SFDVKD. The CDR3 consists of 16 residues. CDR3 region: CATSDRARDRVYTQYF. In DNA, the CDR3 is TGTGCCACCAGTGATAGGGCCCGGGACAGGGTGTATACGCAGTATTTT.

The genes are TRBV30 and TRBJ1-6; TRBD1 aligns across 10 bases. With 3 bases clipped from V and 7 bases from J, the junction kept 6 bases outside the gene matches. CDR1 GTSNPN and CDR2 SVGIG come from the germline V gene (reference sequence). CDR3 size: 15 residues. The CDR3 DNA sequence: TGTGCCTGGAGATTAGACAGGGGGCGAAATTCACCCCTCCACTTT. Protein product: CAWRLDRGRNSPLHF.

The rearrangement links TRBV7-2 to TRBJ1-1, with 8 bases that match TRBD1. The V gene's germline CDR1 is SGHTA and CDR2 FQGNSA. Germline trimming cut 4 bases from V and 8 bases from J; bases unmatched to any gene: 6. The CDR3 consists of 13 residues. CDR3 bases: TGTGCCAGCAGCTCACTACAGGGGGACGAAGCTTTCTTT. The encoded protein is CASSSLQGDEAFF.

The chain uses TRBV19 and TRBJ1-2; D remains unclear. CDR3 length equals 13 residues. Between the trimmed V and J ends, which lost 4 bases and 8 bases, there was a span of 14 bases. Germline CDR1 and CDR2: LNHDA and SQIVND (reference sequence). CDR3 region: CASSKGTLGGYTF. CDR3 coding DNA: TGTGCCAGTAGTAAAGGCACCTTGGGCGGCTACACCTTC.

The CDR3 reads CASSQELPGLAGSTDTQYF. The CDR3 DNA follows: TGTGCCAGCAGCCAAGAGCTCCCGGGACTAGCGGGAAGCACAGATACGCAGTATTTT. The J gene is TRBJ2-3, the V gene TRBV3-1 (or the pseudogene TRBV3-2), with 13 bases aligning to TRBD2. Germline V gene sequence: CDR1 LGHDT, CDR2 YNNKEL (reference sequence). Trimming cost V 0 bases and J 0 bases; bases outside gene matches: 6. The length of the CDR3 is 19 residues.

This clone was seen only once. The V gene is TRBV5-1, the J gene TRBJ1-2; 9 bases map to TRBD1. Germline V gene lookup returns CDR1 SGHRS and CDR2 YFSETQ. This CDR3 contains 15 residues. V lost 5 bases, J lost 4 bases, and 9 bases stayed unmatched. The CDR3 bases are TGCGCCAGCAGTCCCCAACCGGACAGGGGCTATGGCTACACCTTC. Translating gives CASSPQPDRGYGYTF.

The chain carries TRBV19 and TRBJ2-7; tentatively, D is TRBD2 (6 bases). V was trimmed by 3 bases and J by 4 bases, leaving 10 bases between them. Germline values: CDR1 LNHDA, CDR2 SQIVND (reference sequence). The CDR3 has 13 amino acids. The DNA of the CDR3 is TGTGCCAGTAGTATGGGGGGTCGGTACGAGCAGTACTTC. It encodes CASSMGGRYEQYF.

The CDR3 coding sequence is TGTGCCAGCAGCGCGACAGGGGGCTGGGAGACCCAGTACTTC. This gives the protein CASSATGGWETQYF. The chain is built from TRBV9 and TRBJ2-5, with 10 bases that match TRBD1. Trimming removed 3 bases from V and 5 bases from J; junction bases left unmatched: 4. This CDR3 region has 14 residues. CDR1 SGDLS and CDR2 YYNGEE come from the germline V gene.

The chain recombines TRBV7-3 with TRBJ1-1; D is undetermined. V gave up 1 base and J gave up 5 bases, with 8 bases separating them. This CDR3 spans 13 amino acids. The V gene's germline CDR1 is SGHTA and CDR2 FQGTGA. This chain's CDR3 is CASSLRQTTEAFF. In DNA form, the CDR3 reads TGTGCCAGCAGCTTAAGGCAGACAACTGAAGCTTTCTTT.